The 4 T cell receptor beta chains presented below share a single source sample, sequenced in a study of shared clonotypes between healthy human individuals. The repertoire was sequenced with immunoSEQ multiplex PCR; TCRdb's copy has only in-frame clones and lacks some. Here the sample spans millions of clones, roughly 94% being singletons. Sequenced sample: naive CD4+ T cells sorted from blood. Regarding subset: CD45RA+ positively selected. These receptors were obtained from a man younger than 35 in good health.

CDR3 sequence reads: CASSLAKANTEAFF. The CDR3 DNA follows: TGCGCCAGCAGCTTGGCCAAGGCGAACACTGAAGCTTTCTTT. The chain couples TRBV5-1 to TRBJ1-1; no definite D call. This CDR3 comprises 14 residues. Germline values: CDR1 SGHRS, CDR2 YFSETQ. Trimming removed 0 bases from V and 1 base from J, with 7 bases in between.

The V gene is TRBV19, the J gene TRBJ2-7; D gene uncertain. The CDR3 runs 13 residues. The ends were cut back, 1 base at V and 6 bases at J, with 10 bases in the middle. The germline V gene has CDR1 LNHDA and CDR2 SQIVND (reference sequence). CDR3 protein: CASSIGQVAEQYF. The CDR3 DNA follows: TGTGCCAGTAGTATAGGGCAGGTCGCCGAGCAGTACTTC.

CDR3 sequence: CASSFVLSSGSVDEQFF. In DNA form, the CDR3 reads TGTGCCAGCAGCTTTGTACTCTCTAGCGGGAGTGTGGATGAGCAGTTCTTC. This chain joins TRBV11-2 and TRBJ2-1, with 10 bases aligning to TRBD2. Germline V CDR1 and CDR2: SGHAT, FQNNGV. The CDR3 has 17 residues. Trimming at V came to 3 bases and at J to 8 bases, leaving 13 bases not matched to a gene.

The rearrangement links TRBV5-1 to TRBJ1-2, with D possibly matching TRBD1 (5 bases). In germline, CDR1 is SGHRS, CDR2 YFSETQ. V was clipped by 4 bases and J by 1 base, with 17 bases between them. The CDR3 totals 16 residues. CDR3 DNA: TGCGCCAGCAGCGGAACCGGGACTTTTTTTAACTATGGCTACACCTTC. This translates into CASSGTGTFFNYGYTF. Using reference TRBV5-1 and TRBJ1-2 for the parts outside the CDR3, the full variable domain is KAGVTQTPRYLIKTRGQQVTLSCSPISGHRSVSWYQQTPGQGLQFLFEYFSETQRNKGNFPGRFSGRQFSNSRSEMNVSTLELGDSALYLCASSGTGTFFNYGYTFGSGTRLTVV.